Below are 10 T cell receptor beta chains sequenced from a single sample in a study of blood T cell repertoires in COVID-19. Sequencing used immunoSEQ multiplex PCR; TCRdb keeps in-frame clones, though not all of them. The data show 95,000 to 120,000 clones, about 88% seen once. The sample was peripheral blood. The receptors originated from a human donor in a cohort sampled during active COVID-19.

The count of this clone is one. V usage is TRBV19 and J usage is TRBJ1-4; 7 nucleotides agree with TRBD1. The CDR3 is made up of 14 amino acids. Germline V CDR1 and CDR2: LNHDA, SQIVND (reference sequence). V lost 5 bases, J lost 17 bases, and 17 bases stayed unmatched. The CDR3: CASSPEIDRESIFF. The CDR3 DNA reads TGTGCCAGTAGTCCGGAGATCGACAGGGAAAGTATATTTTTT.

The V call is TRBV5-1, the J call TRBJ2-1; 14 nucleotides line up with TRBD2. Germline loops: CDR1 SGHRS, CDR2 YFSETQ. This CDR3 spans 17 amino acids. V shed 2 bases and J 5 bases; nucleotides not matched to a gene: 6. In DNA, the CDR3 is TGCGCCAGCAGCTTCACCGGGACTAGCGGGGGAAACAATGAGCAGTTCTTC. This sequence encodes CASSFTGTSGGNNEQFF. The whole variable domain, filled in from reference TRBV5-1 and TRBJ2-1, reads KAGVTQTPRYLIKTRGQQVTLSCSPISGHRSVSWYQQTPGQGLQFLFEYFSETQRNKGNFPGRFSGRQFSNSRSEMNVSTLELGDSALYLCASSFTGTSGGNNEQFFGPGTRLTVL.

The chain is built from TRBV19 and TRBJ1-5; 8 positions agree with TRBD1. The CDR3 extends over 13 amino acids. Losses at the gene ends were 2 bases for V and 11 bases for J; bases not matched to a gene: 5. Germline assignment: CDR1 LNHDA and CDR2 SQIVND (reference sequence). The chain's CDR3 is CASSIRTGPAQHF. CDR3 DNA: TGTGCCAGTAGTATAAGGACAGGGCCAGCCCAGCATTTT.

CDR3 nucleotides: TGCGCCAGCAGCCAAGATGTCCGGGGCGGGGAGCTGTTTTTT. Protein: CASSQDVRGGELFF. The V and J genes are TRBV4-1 and TRBJ2-2, with D possibly matching TRBD2 (5 bases). Germline loops: CDR1 MGHRA, CDR2 YSYEKL. Trimming took 0 bases from V and 7 from J, leaving 9 bases between them. This CDR3 has 14 residues.

The rearrangement uses TRBV13 and TRBJ2-3; D possibly corresponds to TRBD2 (5 bases). V shed 6 bases and J shed 2 bases, with 18 bases lying between them. This CDR3 is built from 16 residues. CDR1 PRHDT and CDR2 FYEKMQ come from the germline V gene (reference sequence). The DNA for the CDR3 is TGTGCCAGCAGTTTTGCTCTGGACTCATACACAGATACGCAGTATTTT. As protein: CASSFALDSYTDTQYF.

The V gene is TRBV5-6, the J gene TRBJ1-2; 8 bases are shared with TRBD1. The germline CDR1 and CDR2 sequences are SGHDT and YYEEEE. The length of the CDR3 is 18 residues. Trimming took 4 bases from V and 4 from J; bases not matched to a gene: 18. The CDR3 region is CASSPLAERQGAFYGYTF. The CDR3 DNA follows: TGTGCCAGCAGCCCGCTTGCAGAGAGGCAGGGGGCGTTCTATGGCTACACCTTC. The whole variable domain, remainder taken from reference TRBV5-6 and TRBJ1-2, is DAGVTQSPTHLIKTRGQQVTLRCSPKSGHDTVSWYQQALGQGPQFIFQYYEEEERQRGNFPDRFSGHQFPNYSSELNVNALLLGDSALYLCASSPLAERQGAFYGYTFGSGTRLTVV.

This chain joins TRBV28 and TRBJ1-2; possibly TRBD1 for D (5 bases). CDR3 size: 15 residues. Trimming took 3 bases from V and 7 from J, leaving 18 bases between them. CDR1 is MDHEN, CDR2 SYDVKM, per germline. The CDR3 spells CASSFYGREVGGYTF. CDR3 coding DNA: TGTGCCAGCAGTTTTTATGGCAGGGAGGTCGGTGGCTACACCTTC.

The genes are TRBV18 and TRBJ1-6, with D hard to call. Deletions cut 6 bases from V and 8 bases from J, with 11 bases between. The CDR3 consists of 13 residues. Germline assignment: CDR1 KGHSH and CDR2 LQKENI. The chain's CDR3 is CASSRGSDSPLHF. The CDR3 DNA is TGTGCCAGCTCTAGAGGGTCAGATTCACCCCTCCACTTT.

In DNA, the CDR3 is TGTGCCATCAGCGTGACAGGGAACACTGAAGCTTTCTTT. Translation: CAISVTGNTEAFF. J is TRBJ1-1 and V is TRBV10-3; tentatively, D is TRBD1 (6 bases). V gave up 6 bases and J gave up 1 base, with 9 bases separating them. Germline loops: CDR1 ENHRY, CDR2 SYGVKD. The CDR3 contains 13 residues.

The rearrangement uses TRBV3-1 (or the pseudogene TRBV3-2) and TRBJ2-1; 11 positions agree with TRBD2. From germline, CDR1 is LGHDT and CDR2 YNNKEL (reference sequence). The CDR3 has 17 residues. After removal of 4 bases from V and 9 bases from J, the junction contained 14 bases not matched to a gene. The CDR3 DNA reads as TGTGCCAGCAGCCCGCCCCTTAGCGGGGGGGCCGGGAGTGAGCAGTTCTTC. Protein product: CASSPPLSGGAGSEQFF.